The text below deals with one TCR beta chain. Its antigen is as yet unknown. This sample is part of a study of T cells in Graves' hyperthyroidism and ophthalmopathy. This CDR3 spans 13 amino acids. Per the germline V gene, CDR1 is LNHDA and CDR2 is SQIVND (reference sequence). V dropped 4 bases and J dropped 6; count of bases not matched to a gene: 4. The study's findings and limits: Blood also carried most thyroid clonotypes expanded above 0.001.

Template material for amplifying TCR beta CDR3 regions consisted of RNA transcripts. Primed by the HTBI set, a first-round RT-PCR was run on the TCR CDR3. One entry per CDR3 protein, called by TCRdb with MiXCR from the multiplex PCR reads. The sample shows roughly 280,000 distinct CDR3 sequences, approximately 20% of them seen only once. The V call is TRBV19, the J call TRBJ1-2, with 8 bases matching TRBD1. What was sequenced was blood. The clonotype originates from a man younger than 45 with Graves' ophthalmopathy. CDR3 loop: CASSKQGEDGYTF. The CDR3 nucleotides are TGTGCCAGTAGTAAACAGGGGGAGGATGGCTACACCTTC.